This entry is about one TCR beta chain. The record originates from a study of T cells after yellow fever vaccination. Germline V gives CDR1 DFQATT, CDR2 SNEGSKA (reference sequence). The CDR3 is 13 amino acids. The V and J ends lost 4 bases and 6 bases, in that order; junction bases with no gene match: 5. Via MiXCR, TCRdb re-called the 5' RACE reads, giving one row per CDR3 protein. This table has about 220,000 distinct CDR3 sequences, 2.5% to 3.5% appearing once. The sequence was obtained from a man in his late teens or twenties who received the YFV17D yellow fever vaccine. V is TRBV20-1 and J is TRBJ2-7; 11 bases fit TRBD1. The sample consisted of CD4+ T cells sorted from PBMCs, taken 10 days after the yellow fever booster vaccination. The CDR3 sequence is CSATRTGGVEQYF. The CDR3 region has the DNA TGCAGTGCTACCCGGACAGGGGGCGTCGAGCAGTACTTC.